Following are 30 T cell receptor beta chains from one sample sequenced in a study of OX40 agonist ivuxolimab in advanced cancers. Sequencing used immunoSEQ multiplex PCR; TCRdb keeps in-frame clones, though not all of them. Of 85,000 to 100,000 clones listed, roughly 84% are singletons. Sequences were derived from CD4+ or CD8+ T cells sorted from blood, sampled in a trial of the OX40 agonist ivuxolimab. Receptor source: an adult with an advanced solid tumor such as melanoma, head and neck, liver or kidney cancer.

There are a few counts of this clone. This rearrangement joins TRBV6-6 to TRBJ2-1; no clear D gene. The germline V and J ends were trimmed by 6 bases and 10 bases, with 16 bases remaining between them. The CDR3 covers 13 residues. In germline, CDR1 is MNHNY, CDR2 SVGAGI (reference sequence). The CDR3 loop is CASSPPPTREQFF. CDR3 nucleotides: TGTGCCAGCAGCCCCCCTCCCACGAGGGAGCAGTTCTTC.

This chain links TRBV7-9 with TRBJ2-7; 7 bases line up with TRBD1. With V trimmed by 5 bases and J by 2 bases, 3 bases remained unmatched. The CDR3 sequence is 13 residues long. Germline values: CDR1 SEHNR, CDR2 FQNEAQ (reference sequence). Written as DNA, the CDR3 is TGTGCCAGCAGCAAGGACAGGACCTACGAGCAGTACTTC. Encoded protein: CASSKDRTYEQYF.

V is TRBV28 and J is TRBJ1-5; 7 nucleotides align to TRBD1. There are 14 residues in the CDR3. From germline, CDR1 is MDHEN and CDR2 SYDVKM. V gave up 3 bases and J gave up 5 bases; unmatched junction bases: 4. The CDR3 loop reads CASSLDRQYQPQHF. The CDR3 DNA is TGTGCCAGCAGTTTGGACAGGCAATATCAGCCCCAGCATTTT.

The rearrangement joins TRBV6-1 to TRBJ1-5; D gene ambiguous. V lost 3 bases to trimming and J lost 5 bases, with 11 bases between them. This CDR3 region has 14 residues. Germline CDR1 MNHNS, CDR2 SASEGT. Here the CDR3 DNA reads TGTGCCAGCAGTGATGGTAACGTTGATCAGCCCCAGCATTTT. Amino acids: CASSDGNVDQPQHF.

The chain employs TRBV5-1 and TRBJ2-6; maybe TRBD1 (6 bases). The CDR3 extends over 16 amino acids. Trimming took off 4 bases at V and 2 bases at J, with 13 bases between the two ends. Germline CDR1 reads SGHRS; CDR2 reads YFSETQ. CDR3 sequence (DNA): TGCGCCAGCAGCGCCCGAGGGGGAGCTGGGGCCAACGTCCTGACTTTC. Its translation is CASSARGGAGANVLTF.

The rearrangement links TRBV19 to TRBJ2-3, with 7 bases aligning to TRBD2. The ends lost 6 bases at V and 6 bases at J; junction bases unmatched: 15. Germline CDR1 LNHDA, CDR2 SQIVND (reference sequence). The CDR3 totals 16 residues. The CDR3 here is CASRAGWRESADTQYF. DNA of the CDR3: TGTGCCAGTAGGGCGGGGTGGCGGGAGTCGGCTGATACGCAGTATTTT.

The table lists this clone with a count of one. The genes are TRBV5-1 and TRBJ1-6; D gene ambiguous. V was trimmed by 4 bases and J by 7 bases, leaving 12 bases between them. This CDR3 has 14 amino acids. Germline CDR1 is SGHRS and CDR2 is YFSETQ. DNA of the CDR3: TGCGCCAGCAGCCCGCGGACGGGCAATTCACCCCTCCACTTT. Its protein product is CASSPRTGNSPLHF.

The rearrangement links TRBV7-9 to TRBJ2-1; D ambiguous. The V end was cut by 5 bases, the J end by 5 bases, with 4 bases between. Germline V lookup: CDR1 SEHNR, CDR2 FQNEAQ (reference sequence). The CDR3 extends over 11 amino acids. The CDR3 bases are TGTGCCAGCAGCCGCAACAATGAGCAGTTCTTC. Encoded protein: CASSRNNEQFF.

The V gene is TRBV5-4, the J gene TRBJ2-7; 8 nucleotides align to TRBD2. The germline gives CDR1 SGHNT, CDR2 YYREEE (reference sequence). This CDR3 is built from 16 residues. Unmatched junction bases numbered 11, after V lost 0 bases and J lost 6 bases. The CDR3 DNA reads TGTGCCAGCAGCTTGGGGGGAGGACTAGCTTCCGTCGAGCAGTACTTC. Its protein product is CASSLGGGLASVEQYF.

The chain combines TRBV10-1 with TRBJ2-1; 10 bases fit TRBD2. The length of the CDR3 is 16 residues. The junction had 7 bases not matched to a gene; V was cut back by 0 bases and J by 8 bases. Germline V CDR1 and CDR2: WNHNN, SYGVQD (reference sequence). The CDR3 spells CASSESSGRAADEQFF. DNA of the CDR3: TGCGCCAGCAGTGAGTCGAGCGGGAGGGCCGCGGATGAGCAGTTCTTC.

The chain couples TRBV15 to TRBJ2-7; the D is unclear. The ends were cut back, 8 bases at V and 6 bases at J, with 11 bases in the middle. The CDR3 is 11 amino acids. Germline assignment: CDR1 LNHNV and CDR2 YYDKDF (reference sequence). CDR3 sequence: CATLESGEQYF. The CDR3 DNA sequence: TGTGCCACCTTGGAGTCGGGCGAGCAGTACTTC.

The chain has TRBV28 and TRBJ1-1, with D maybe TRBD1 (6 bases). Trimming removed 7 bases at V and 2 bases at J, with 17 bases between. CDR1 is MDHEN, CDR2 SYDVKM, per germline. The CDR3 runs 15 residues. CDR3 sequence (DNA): TGTGCCAGCACCGTGAGGGGGTCCGGAAACACTGAAGCTTTCTTT. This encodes CASTVRGSGNTEAFF.

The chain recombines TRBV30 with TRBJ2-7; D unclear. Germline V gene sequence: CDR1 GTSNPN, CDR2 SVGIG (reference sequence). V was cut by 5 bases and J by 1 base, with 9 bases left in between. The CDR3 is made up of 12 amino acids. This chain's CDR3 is CAWVDQSYEQYF. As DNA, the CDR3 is TGTGCCTGGGTGGACCAATCCTACGAGCAGTACTTC. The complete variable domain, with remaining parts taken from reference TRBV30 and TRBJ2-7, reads SQTIHQWPATLVQPVGSPLSLECTVEGTSNPNLYWYRQAAGRGLQLLFYSVGIGQISSEVPQNLSASRPQDRQFILSSKKLLLSDSGFYLCAWVDQSYEQYFGPGTRLTVT.

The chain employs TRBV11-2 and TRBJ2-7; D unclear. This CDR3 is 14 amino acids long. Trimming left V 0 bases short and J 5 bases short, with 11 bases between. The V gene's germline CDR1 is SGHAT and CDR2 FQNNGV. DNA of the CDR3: TGTGCCAGCAGCTTAGATCTTAGGGCCCACGAGCAGTACTTC. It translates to CASSLDLRAHEQYF.

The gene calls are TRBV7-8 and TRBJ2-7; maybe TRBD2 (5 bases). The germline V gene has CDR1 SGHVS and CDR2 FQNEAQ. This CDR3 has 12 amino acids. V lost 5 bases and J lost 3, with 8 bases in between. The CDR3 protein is CASSPEGYEQYF. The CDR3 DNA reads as TGTGCCAGCAGCCCAGAGGGCTACGAGCAGTACTTC. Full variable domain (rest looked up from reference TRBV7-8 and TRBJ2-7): GAGVSQSPRYKVAKRGQDVALRCDPISGHVSLFWYQQALGQGPEFLTYFQNEAQLDKSGLPSDRFFAERPEGSVSTLKIQRTQQEDSAVYLCASSPEGYEQYFGPGTRLTVT.

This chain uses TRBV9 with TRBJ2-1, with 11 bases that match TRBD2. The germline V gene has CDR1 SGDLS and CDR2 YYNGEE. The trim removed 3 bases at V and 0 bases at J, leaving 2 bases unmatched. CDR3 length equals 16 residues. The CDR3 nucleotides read TGTGCCAGCAGCGCGACTAGCGGGGCCTCCTACAATGAGCAGTTCTTC. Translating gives CASSATSGASYNEQFF.

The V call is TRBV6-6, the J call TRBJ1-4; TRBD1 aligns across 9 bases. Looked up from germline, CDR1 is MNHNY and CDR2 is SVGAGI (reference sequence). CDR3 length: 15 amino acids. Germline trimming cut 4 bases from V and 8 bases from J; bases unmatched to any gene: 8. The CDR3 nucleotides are TGTGCCAGCAGTTCCACGACAGGGGGTAAAGAAAAACTGTTTTTT. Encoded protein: CASSSTTGGKEKLFF.

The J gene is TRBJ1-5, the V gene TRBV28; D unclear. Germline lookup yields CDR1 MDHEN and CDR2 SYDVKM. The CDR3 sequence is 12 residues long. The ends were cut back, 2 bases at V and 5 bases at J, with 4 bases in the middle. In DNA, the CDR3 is TGTGCCAGCAGTTTAGCGTATCAGCCCCAGCATTTT. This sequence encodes CASSLAYQPQHF.

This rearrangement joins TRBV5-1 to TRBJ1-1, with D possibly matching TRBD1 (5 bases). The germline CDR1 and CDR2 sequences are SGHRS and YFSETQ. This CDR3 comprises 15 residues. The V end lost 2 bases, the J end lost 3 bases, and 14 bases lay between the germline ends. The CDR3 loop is CASSFGGARDTEAFF. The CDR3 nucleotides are TGCGCCAGCAGCTTTGGAGGGGCCCGGGACACTGAAGCTTTCTTT.

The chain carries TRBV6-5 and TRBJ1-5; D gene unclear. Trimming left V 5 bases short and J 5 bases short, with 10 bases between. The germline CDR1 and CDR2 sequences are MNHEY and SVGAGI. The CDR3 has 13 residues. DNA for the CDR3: TGTGCCAGCAGTCGACGCGGGGATCAGCCCCAGCATTTT. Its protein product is CASSRRGDQPQHF.

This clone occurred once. CDR3 sequence reads: CASSLNGGQASYGYTF. The CDR3 nucleotides read TGTGCCAGCAGCTTAAATGGCGGACAGGCCTCGTATGGCTACACCTTC. The V and J genes are TRBV7-2 and TRBJ1-2, with 7 bases that match TRBD1. The CDR3 has 16 residues. V lost 2 bases and J lost 5; bases outside the gene matches: 11. CDR1 and CDR2 from the germline V gene are SGHTA and FQGNSA.

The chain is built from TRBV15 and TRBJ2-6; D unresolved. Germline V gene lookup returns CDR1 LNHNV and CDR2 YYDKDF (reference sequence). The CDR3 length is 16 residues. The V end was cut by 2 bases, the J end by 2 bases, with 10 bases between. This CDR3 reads CATSRPRVTGANVLTF. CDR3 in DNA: TGTGCCACCAGCAGACCTAGGGTTACTGGGGCCAACGTCCTGACTTTC.

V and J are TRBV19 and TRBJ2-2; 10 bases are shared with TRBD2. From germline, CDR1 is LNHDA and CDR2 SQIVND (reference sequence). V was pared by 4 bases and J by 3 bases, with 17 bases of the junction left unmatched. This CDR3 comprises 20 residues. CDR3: CASSTSRGDGLADYTGELFF. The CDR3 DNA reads TGTGCCAGTAGTACCTCGCGGGGAGATGGACTAGCGGATTACACCGGGGAGCTGTTTTTT.

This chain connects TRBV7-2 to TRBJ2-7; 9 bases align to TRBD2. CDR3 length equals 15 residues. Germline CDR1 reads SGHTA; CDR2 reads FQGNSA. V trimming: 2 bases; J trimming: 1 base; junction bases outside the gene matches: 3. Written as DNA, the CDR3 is TGTGCCAGCAGCTTACCTAGCGGGAAATCCTACGAGCAGTACTTC. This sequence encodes CASSLPSGKSYEQYF. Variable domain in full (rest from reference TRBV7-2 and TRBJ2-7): GAGVSQSPSNKVTEKGKDVELRCDPISGHTALYWYRQSLGQGLEFLIYFQGNSAPDKSGLPSDRFSAERTGGSVSTLTIQRTQQEDSAVYLCASSLPSGKSYEQYFGPGTRLTVT.

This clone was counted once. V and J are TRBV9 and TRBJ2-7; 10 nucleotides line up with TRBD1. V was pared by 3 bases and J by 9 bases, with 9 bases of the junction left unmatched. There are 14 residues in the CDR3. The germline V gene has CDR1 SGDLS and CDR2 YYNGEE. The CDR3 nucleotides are TGTGCCAGCAGCGCCACCGGGACAGGGGTCTCGCAGTACTTC. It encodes CASSATGTGVSQYF.

CDR3 residues: CASRGLAGATDTQYF. The CDR3, as DNA: TGTGCCAGCAGGGGGCTAGCGGGGGCCACAGATACGCAGTATTTT. The rearrangement links TRBV11-3 to TRBJ2-3; 10 bases map to TRBD2. In germline, CDR1 is SGHNT, CDR2 YENEEA. This CDR3 region has 15 residues. V was pared by 6 bases and J by 2 bases, with 5 bases of the junction left unmatched.

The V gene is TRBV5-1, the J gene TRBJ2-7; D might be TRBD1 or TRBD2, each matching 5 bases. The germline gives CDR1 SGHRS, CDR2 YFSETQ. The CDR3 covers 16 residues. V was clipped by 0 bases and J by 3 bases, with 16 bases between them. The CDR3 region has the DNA TGCGCCAGCAGCTTGGGTGAGAGGGGATCCAACTACGAGCAGTACTTC. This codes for CASSLGERGSNYEQYF.

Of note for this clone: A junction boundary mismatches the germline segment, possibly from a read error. The CDR3 DNA reads TGTGCCAGCAGCTTCGAAGAGGGACTAGCGGGATTCTTC. This codes for CASSFEEGLAGFF. The gene calls are TRBV7-2 and TRBJ2-7, with 13 bases fitting TRBD2. The length of the CDR3 is 13 residues. Germline-derived CDR1 and CDR2 are SGHTA and FQGNSA.

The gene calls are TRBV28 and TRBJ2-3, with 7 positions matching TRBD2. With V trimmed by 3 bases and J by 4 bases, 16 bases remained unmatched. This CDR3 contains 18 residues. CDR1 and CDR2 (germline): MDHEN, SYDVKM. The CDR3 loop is CASSFFSGLAEGPDTQYF. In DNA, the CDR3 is TGTGCCAGCAGTTTCTTCTCAGGCCTAGCGGAGGGGCCAGATACGCAGTATTTT.

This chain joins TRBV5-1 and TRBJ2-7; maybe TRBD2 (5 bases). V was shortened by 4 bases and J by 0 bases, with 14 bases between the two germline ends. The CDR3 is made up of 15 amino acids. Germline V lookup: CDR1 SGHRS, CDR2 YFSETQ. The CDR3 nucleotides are TGCGCCAGCAGCGAAGGACTTACCAGCTCCTACGAGCAGTACTTC. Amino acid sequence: CASSEGLTSSYEQYF.